Shown below are 29 T cell receptor beta chains from a single sample sequenced in a study of response to subunit inactivated influenza vaccine. TCRdb reprocessed the RT-PCR reads via MiXCR and lists one record per CDR3 protein. The sample records about 180,000 distinct CDR3 sequences, about 10% being singletons. Sequencing used CD8+ T cells sorted from PBMCs, obtained less than 30 months after vaccination. Source of these receptors: a man between 50 and 70 years old who received an inactivated influenza vaccine.

There are a few counts of this clonotype. The chain is built from TRBV20-1 and TRBJ2-2; D might be TRBD2 (6 bases). Per germline, CDR1 DFQATT and CDR2 SNEGSKA (reference sequence). CDR3 length equals 14 residues. Trimming shortened V by 6 bases and J by 4 bases, and 15 bases separated the two germline ends. The CDR3 region has the DNA TGCAGTGCCAGCCGGGAGCGTGGCACCGGGGAGCTGTTTTTT. Translation: CSASRERGTGELFF.

The V and J genes are TRBV10-3 and TRBJ1-2, with a possible D match to TRBD1 (5 bases). Trimming shortened V by 2 bases and J by 2 bases, and 12 bases separated the two germline ends. Germline lookup yields CDR1 ENHRY and CDR2 SYGVKD. The CDR3 sequence is 15 residues long. The CDR3 bases are TGTGCCATCAGTGAGGGGGGACCGGAAAACTATGGCTACACCTTC. This sequence encodes CAISEGGPENYGYTF.

This clonotype was seen ten or more times. The J gene is TRBJ2-3, the V gene TRBV12-3 or TRBV12-4; 9 nucleotides line up with TRBD2. The J segment lost 0 bases and the V segment lost 3 bases, leaving 4 bases of the junction unmatched. This CDR3 is built from 16 residues. The CDR3 is CASSFWLAGSTDTQYF. For the CDR3, the DNA is TGTGCCAGCAGTTTCTGGCTAGCGGGGAGCACAGATACGCAGTATTTT.

The gene calls are TRBV7-9 and TRBJ2-7, with a tentative D call TRBD2 (5 bases). This CDR3 comprises 13 residues. V was pared by 3 bases and J by 6 bases, with 12 bases between. The germline gives CDR1 SEHNR, CDR2 FQNEAQ (reference sequence). CDR3 amino acids: CASSLGGSSEQYF. As DNA, the CDR3 is TGTGCCAGCAGCTTGGGTGGGAGCTCCGAGCAGTACTTC.

This clonotype turned up a few times. This sequence joins TRBV4-2 and TRBJ1-1, with 9 bases aligning to TRBD1. CDR3 length: 14 amino acids. Germline V gene data show CDR1 as LGHNA and CDR2 as YNFKEQ. J was trimmed by 4 bases and V by 3 bases; bases with no gene match: 3. The CDR3 loop is CASSQDRGGTEAFF. The DNA for the CDR3 is TGTGCCAGCAGCCAGGACAGGGGAGGCACTGAAGCTTTCTTT.

The table lists this clonotype with a few counts. The chain couples TRBV4-1 to TRBJ1-5; 10 positions match TRBD1. CDR1 is MGHRA and CDR2 is YSYEKL in the germline V gene. The V segment lost 4 bases and the J segment 6 bases; nucleotides outside the gene matches: 6. The CDR3 spans 15 residues. CDR3 in amino acids: CASSPTGGTGQPQHF. The CDR3 bases are TGCGCCAGCAGCCCGACAGGGGGCACGGGTCAGCCCCAGCATTTT.

In its sample, this clonotype was seen many times. This chain connects TRBV4-3 to TRBJ2-7; 7 nucleotides line up with TRBD1. Trimming at V came to 5 bases and at J to 4 bases, leaving 8 bases not matched to a gene. Germline CDR1 LGHNA, CDR2 YSLEER. This CDR3 is 14 amino acids long. CDR3 sequence: CASSDDRAGYEQYF. In DNA, the CDR3 is TGCGCCAGCAGCGACGACAGGGCAGGTTACGAGCAGTACTTC.

J is TRBJ2-1 and V is TRBV19; the match to TRBD2 covers 9 bases. The germline gives CDR1 LNHDA, CDR2 SQIVND (reference sequence). This CDR3 is built from 15 residues. Trimming at V came to 3 bases and at J to 4 bases, leaving 4 bases not matched to a gene. CDR3 loop: CASSIGAGGYNEQFF. CDR3 nucleotides: TGTGCCAGTAGTATTGGAGCGGGGGGATACAATGAGCAGTTCTTC.

This clonotype was observed a few times. The chain is built from TRBV7-8 and TRBJ2-1, with D maybe TRBD1 (8 bases). CDR1 and CDR2 (germline): SGHVS, FQNEAQ. The CDR3 is 15 amino acids. V was shortened by 8 bases and J by 0 bases, with 14 bases between the two germline ends. CDR3 sequence: CASGGDRSSYNEQFF. CDR3 in DNA: TGTGCCAGCGGGGGGGACAGGAGCTCCTACAATGAGCAGTTCTTC.

The chain recombines TRBV7-9 with TRBJ2-7, with unresolved D. The germline CDR1 and CDR2 sequences are SEHNR and FQNEAQ (reference sequence). The CDR3 has 12 residues. V lost 5 bases, J lost 5 bases, and 10 bases lay in between. DNA for the CDR3: TGTGCCAGCAGCCCCCCCAGCGACGAGCAGTACTTC. Its translation is CASSPPSDEQYF.

The chain is built from TRBV29-1 and TRBJ2-7, with TRBD1 matching over 9 bases. Germline loops: CDR1 SQVTM, CDR2 ANQGSEA. V was pared by 7 bases and J by 5 bases, with 12 bases of the junction left unmatched. The CDR3 spans 14 residues. Here the CDR3 DNA reads TGCAGCGCAATTACCGGGACAGGGCGCCACGAGCAGTACTTC. Amino acid sequence: CSAITGTGRHEQYF.

This clonotype was seen more than once but under ten times. V gene TRBV12-3 or TRBV12-4 combines with J gene TRBJ1-1, with D tentatively TRBD1 (5 bases). Deletions cut 7 bases from V and 1 base from J, with 10 bases between. The CDR3 sequence is 13 residues long. The CDR3 DNA reads as TGTGCCAGCAACCAGGGACCGAACACTGAAGCTTTCTTT. Translation: CASNQGPNTEAFF.

The J gene is TRBJ2-3, the V gene TRBV15, with D possibly called TRBD1 or TRBD2 (5 bases each). Trimming took off 3 bases at V and 4 bases at J, with 11 bases between the two ends. CDR1 and CDR2 (germline): LNHNV, YYDKDF (reference sequence). The CDR3 is 14 residues long. Here the CDR3 reads CATSRALGADTQYF. The DNA for the CDR3 is TGTGCCACCAGCAGGGCGTTGGGGGCAGATACGCAGTATTTT.

This clonotype was counted many times. This chain links TRBV29-1 with TRBJ2-7, with D possibly TRBD1 on 7 matching bases. Trimming left V 0 bases short and J 4 bases short, with 16 bases between. This CDR3 has 15 residues. Per the germline V gene, CDR1 is SQVTM and CDR2 is ANQGSEA. CDR3 sequence: CSVEDRGTEDYEQYF. CDR3 nucleotide sequence: TGCAGCGTTGAAGATCGCGGGACAGAGGATTACGAGCAGTACTTC.

This clonotype was seen a handful of times. The genes are TRBV12-3 or TRBV12-4 and TRBJ2-3, with D perhaps TRBD2 (5 bases). The CDR3 is made up of 17 amino acids. V lost 5 bases, J lost 2 bases, and 20 bases lay in between. CDR3 DNA: TGTGCCAGCAGTCCTTGGGGTGATAGCGTTAACACAGATACGCAGTATTTT. Its translation is CASSPWGDSVNTDTQYF.

This clonotype was seen more than once but under ten times. This chain links TRBV7-6 with TRBJ2-2; D is uncertain. This CDR3 is built from 14 residues. V was trimmed by 4 bases and J by 8 bases, leaving 14 bases between them. The germline V gene encodes CDR1 SGHVS and CDR2 FNYEAQ. CDR3 sequence: CASSSTMSPGELFF. In DNA form, the CDR3 reads TGTGCCAGCAGCTCAACCATGAGCCCTGGGGAGCTGTTTTTT.

This clonotype was picked up a small number of times. The chain carries TRBV6-5 and TRBJ2-5, with D possibly being TRBD1 (6 bases). This CDR3 has 16 residues. Germline CDR1 reads MNHEY; CDR2 reads SVGAGI. Trimming removed 0 bases from V and 2 bases from J, with 13 bases in between. CDR3 loop: CASSYSGTTWQETQYF. In nucleotides, the CDR3 is TGTGCCAGCAGTTACTCTGGGACAACCTGGCAAGAGACCCAGTACTTC.

This clonotype has a handful of counts. Here the CDR3 DNA reads TGTGCCAGCAGCTTGGCCCTCGCAGACTACGAGCAGTACTTC. The encoded protein is CASSLALADYEQYF. This chain links TRBV5-6 with TRBJ2-7; D uncertain. V was trimmed by 0 bases and J by 3 bases, leaving 10 bases between them. The CDR3 spans 14 residues. Germline CDR1 and CDR2: SGHDT and YYEEEE.

This clonotype was seen more than once but under ten times. The chain couples TRBV5-6 to TRBJ2-7; tentative D call: TRBD2 (6 bases). This CDR3 contains 14 residues. Germline CDR1 and CDR2: SGHDT and YYEEEE. Between the trimmed V and J ends, which lost 4 bases and 2 bases, there was a span of 13 bases. Here the CDR3 DNA reads TGTGCCAGCAGCACGGACTATCTACCCTACGAGCAGTACTTC. Translated, it gives CASSTDYLPYEQYF.

CDR3 sequence (DNA): TGTGCCAGCAGTCCGAGCGGGAGTGGCTACAATGAGCAGTTCTTC. Protein product: CASSPSGSGYNEQFF. The genes are TRBV9 and TRBJ2-1; the match to TRBD2 covers 8 bases. CDR1 is SGDLS and CDR2 is YYNGEE in the germline V gene. The CDR3 extends over 15 amino acids. V shed 5 bases and J 3 bases; nucleotides not matched to a gene: 7.

Of note for this clonotype: This may come from a read error, since a much larger clone is one base off. This rearrangement joins TRBV9 to TRBJ2-3; 10 nucleotides align to TRBD2. V gave up 4 bases and J gave up 6 bases; unmatched junction bases: 11. This CDR3 spans 16 amino acids. Germline CDR1 SGDLS, CDR2 YYNGEE. The CDR3 sequence: CASSTLAGPRGDTQYF. DNA of the CDR3: TGTGCCAGCAGCACACTAGCGGGGCCCCGGGGGGATACGCAGTATTTT.

This clonotype was seen only a few times. The chain is built from TRBV6-1 and TRBJ1-5; possibly TRBD1 for D (5 bases). V was shortened by 5 bases and J by 1 base, with 12 bases between the two germline ends. Germline assignment: CDR1 MNHNS and CDR2 SASEGT. CDR3 size: 15 residues. This CDR3 is CASSPQGGSNQPQHF. As DNA, the CDR3 is TGTGCCAGCAGTCCCCAGGGAGGAAGCAATCAGCCCCAGCATTTT.

The chain combines TRBV20-1 with TRBJ2-7; 9 bases fit TRBD1. V shed 3 bases, J shed 0 bases, and the junction held 3 bases outside the gene matches. The CDR3 is 14 residues long. CDR1 is DFQATT, CDR2 SNEGSKA, per germline (reference sequence). The CDR3 nucleotides are TGCAGTGCTAGGGACAGGGGTTTCTCCTACGAGCAGTACTTC. It is translated as CSARDRGFSYEQYF.

As concerns this clonotype: The junction differs from germline at one of its ends, possibly a read error. The chain employs TRBV20-1 and TRBJ2-1; a possible D gene is TRBD2 (5 bases). This CDR3 spans 15 amino acids. The V gene's germline CDR1 is DFQATT and CDR2 SNEGSKA (reference sequence). Here the CDR3 reads CSATTSGSSYNKQFF. Written as DNA, the CDR3 is TGCAGTGCGACAACTAGTGGAAGCTCCTACAATAAGCAGTTCTTC.

The chain employs TRBV19 and TRBJ2-2; TRBD2 agrees at 13 bases. This CDR3 comprises 14 residues. Germline V gene data show CDR1 as LNHDA and CDR2 as SQIVND (reference sequence). V lost 5 bases and J lost 9; bases outside the gene matches: 3. CDR3 coding DNA: TGTGCCAGTAGTGGACTAGCGGGAGCTCGGGAGCTGTTTTTT. Translation: CASSGLAGARELFF.

Ten or more counts support this clonotype. This rearrangement joins TRBV6-2 or TRBV6-3 to TRBJ2-2; D may be TRBD2 (5 bases). The germline V and J ends were trimmed by 2 bases and 1 base, with 8 bases remaining between them. The germline CDR1 and CDR2 sequences are MNHEY and SVGEGT. The CDR3 spans 15 residues. CDR3 residues: CASSYQLENTGELFF. As DNA, the CDR3 is TGTGCCAGCAGTTACCAACTAGAGAACACCGGGGAGCTGTTTTTT.

The chain links TRBV5-1 to TRBJ2-7, with D unresolved. V gave up 3 bases and J gave up 0 bases, with 7 bases separating them. The CDR3 length is 13 residues. The germline V gene encodes CDR1 SGHRS and CDR2 YFSETQ. The CDR3: CASSSQVSYEQYF. The CDR3 DNA is TGCGCCAGCAGCTCACAAGTCTCCTACGAGCAGTACTTC. Filled out from reference TRBV5-1 and TRBJ2-7, the complete variable domain reads KAGVTQTPRYLIKTRGQQVTLSCSPISGHRSVSWYQQTPGQGLQFLFEYFSETQRNKGNFPGRFSGRQFSNSRSEMNVSTLELGDSALYLCASSSQVSYEQYFGPGTRLTVT.

This clonotype was counted at least ten times. The CDR3: CASSFPLSGALYNEQFF. CDR3 in DNA: TGTGCCAGCAGTTTCCCCCTCTCGGGCGCCCTCTACAATGAGCAGTTCTTC. V usage is TRBV28 and J usage is TRBJ2-1; no clear D. Trimming took off 3 bases at V and 3 bases at J, with 18 bases between the two ends. This CDR3 is built from 17 residues. Germline loops: CDR1 MDHEN, CDR2 SYDVKM.

This clonotype showed up many times. V is TRBV7-9 and J is TRBJ2-2; 10 bases map to TRBD1. The CDR3 covers 15 residues. V was clipped by 4 bases and J by 3 bases; unmatched bases: 2. Germline assignment: CDR1 SEHNR and CDR2 FQNEAQ (reference sequence). The DNA of the CDR3 is TGTGCCAGCAGCTACGGGACAGGGGACACCGGGGAGCTGTTTTTT. Its protein is CASSYGTGDTGELFF.